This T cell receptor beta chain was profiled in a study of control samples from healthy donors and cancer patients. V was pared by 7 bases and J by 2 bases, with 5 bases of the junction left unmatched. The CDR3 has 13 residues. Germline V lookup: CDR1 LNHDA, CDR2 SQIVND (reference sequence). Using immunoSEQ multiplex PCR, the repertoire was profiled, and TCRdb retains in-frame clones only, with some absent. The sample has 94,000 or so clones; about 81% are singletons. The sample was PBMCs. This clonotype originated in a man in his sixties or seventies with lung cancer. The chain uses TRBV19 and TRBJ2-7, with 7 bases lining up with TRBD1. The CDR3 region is CASTPDRAYEQYF. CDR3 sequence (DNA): TGTGCCAGTACCCCAGACAGGGCCTACGAGCAGTACTTC.